Each of the 17 T cell receptor beta chains below was sequenced from the same sample in a study of Ad26.COV2.S vaccination and SARS-CoV-2 variants. The treatment here: roughly 18 received Ad26.COV2.S at low or high dose, single or two shots; about 5 received placebo; per-sample allocation not given. Day 63 following the first vaccine or placebo injection was when the samples were taken. Method: immunoSEQ multiplex PCR; TCRdb's copy keeps in-frame clones and lacks some. Of hundreds of thousands of clones in the sample, around 86% were seen once. The sample here was peripheral blood, taken in a trial of Ad26.COV2.S vaccine versus placebo. The receptors derive from a person between 18 and 65 years old who received the Ad26.COV2.S COVID-19 vaccine or a placebo.

This clone has just one count. This rearrangement joins TRBV5-1 to TRBJ2-3; a possible D gene is TRBD1 (6 bases). CDR1 and CDR2 from the germline V gene are SGHRS and YFSETQ. V lost 4 bases to trimming and J lost 2 bases, with 17 bases between them. This CDR3 has 16 amino acids. The CDR3 sequence: CASSQTPGQITDTQYF. The CDR3 DNA follows: TGCGCCAGCAGCCAAACCCCGGGACAAATCACAGATACGCAGTATTTT.

The V gene is TRBV4-1, the J gene TRBJ1-5, with D unclear. Germline loops: CDR1 MGHRA, CDR2 YSYEKL. This CDR3 comprises 15 residues. V lost 4 bases and J lost 2, with 12 bases in between. The DNA for the CDR3 is TGCGCCAGCAGCCCGGTCGTACGGGGCAATCAGCCCCAGCATTTT. The encoded protein is CASSPVVRGNQPQHF.

The rearrangement links TRBV7-3 to TRBJ2-7, with TRBD1 identical over 9 bases. The CDR3 sequence is 15 residues long. Germline CDR1 and CDR2: SGHTA and FQGTGA. With V trimmed by 2 bases and J by 6 bases, 8 bases remained unmatched. The CDR3 region is CASSLHAGTGSEQYF. The CDR3 coding sequence is TGTGCCAGCAGCTTACACGCCGGGACAGGGTCCGAGCAGTACTTC.

The chain couples TRBV29-1 to TRBJ2-7; either TRBD1 or TRBD2 may supply D (6 bases each). Germline-derived CDR1 and CDR2 are SQVTM and ANQGSEA. This CDR3 is built from 11 residues. DNA for the CDR3: TGCGGGGGAGGCAGGGGCCACGAGCAGTACTTC. Protein: CGGGRGHEQYF.

The J gene is TRBJ2-3, the V gene TRBV12-3 or TRBV12-4; D remains ambiguous. Trimming removed 6 bases at V and 0 bases at J, with 7 bases between. CDR3 length: 13 residues. The CDR3, as DNA: TGTGCCAGCAGGTTGGGTAGCACAGATACGCAGTATTTT. Translating it yields CASRLGSTDTQYF.

The genes are TRBV25-1 and TRBJ1-2; D perhaps matches TRBD1 (6 bases). CDR1 is MGHDK, CDR2 SYGVNS, per germline. The CDR3 runs 14 residues. Trimming removed 1 base at V and 5 bases at J, with 11 bases between. As DNA, the CDR3 is TGTGCCAGCAGTGAATCCGGGGGGCAGTATGGCTACACCTTC. Amino acids: CASSESGGQYGYTF.

The rearrangement uses TRBV9 and TRBJ1-5, with TRBD1 as a possible D gene (5 bases). CDR1 SGDLS and CDR2 YYNGEE come from the germline V gene. The CDR3 sequence is 15 residues long. With 0 bases removed from V and 5 bases from J, the gap between germline ends came to 12 bases. Written as DNA, the CDR3 is TGTGCCAGCAGCGTAGATGTGGGGGGTGATCAGCCCCAGCATTTT. Its translation: CASSVDVGGDQPQHF.

V usage is TRBV6-2 or TRBV6-3 and J usage is TRBJ1-1; D gene ambiguous. This CDR3 spans 16 amino acids. V dropped 1 base and J dropped 0 bases, with 12 bases sitting between them. Germline V gene sequence: CDR1 MNHEY, CDR2 SVGEGT. CDR3 in DNA: TGTGCCAGCAGTTACTTAAGGCGCCAGCTGAACACTGAAGCTTTCTTT. This sequence encodes CASSYLRRQLNTEAFF.

The rearrangement joins TRBV27 to TRBJ2-7, with TRBD2 as a possible D gene (7 bases). CDR3 size: 12 residues. The V gene lost 4 bases and the J gene lost 6 bases, with 10 bases spanning the gap. Germline values: CDR1 MNHEY, CDR2 SMNVEV (reference sequence). The CDR3 DNA sequence: TGTGCCAGCAGTTACGGGGGGCTCGAGCAGTACTTC. Residues: CASSYGGLEQYF.

The rearrangement uses TRBV4-3 and TRBJ1-1; possible D gene TRBD1, 5 bases. The V end was cut by 4 bases, the J end by 5 bases, with 11 bases between. The CDR3 covers 13 residues. Germline lookup yields CDR1 LGHNA and CDR2 YSLEER. CDR3 region: CASSPGGRTEAFF. The CDR3 nucleotides are TGCGCCAGCAGCCCGGGGGGAAGAACTGAAGCTTTCTTT.

The chain uses TRBV7-9 and TRBJ1-2; D gene unclear. CDR3 length: 15 residues. Germline V gene sequence: CDR1 SEHNR, CDR2 FQNEAQ (reference sequence). Deletions cut 5 bases from V and 1 base from J, with 14 bases between. The CDR3 reads CASSKTDRSNYGYTF. In DNA, the CDR3 is TGTGCCAGCAGCAAGACGGACCGAAGTAACTATGGCTACACCTTC. Looking up the rest from reference TRBV7-9 and TRBJ1-2 gives the full variable domain: DTGVSQNPRHKITKRGQNVTFRCDPISEHNRLYWYRQTLGQGPEFLTYFQNEAQLEKSRLLSDRFSAERPKGSFSTLEIQRTEQGDSAMYLCASSKTDRSNYGYTFGSGTRLTVV.

The chain couples TRBV18 to TRBJ1-2, with D unclear. This CDR3 has 15 residues. From germline, CDR1 is KGHSH and CDR2 LQKENI. The V gene lost 4 bases and the J gene lost 5 bases, with 17 bases spanning the gap. The CDR3 region is CASSREAPGPYGYTF. In DNA, the CDR3 is TGTGCCAGCTCACGGGAAGCCCCGGGCCCGTATGGCTACACCTTC.

This clone was detected only once. Other nucleotide sequences from this sample produce the same CDR3. The chain joins TRBV30 to TRBJ2-1; TRBD2 matches 7 bases. Germline trimming cut 0 bases from V and 1 base from J; bases unmatched to any gene: 0. This CDR3 region has 14 residues. The germline V gene has CDR1 GTSNPN and CDR2 SVGIG (reference sequence). In nucleotides, the CDR3 is TGTGCCTGGAGTGTGGGGGGGTCCTACAATGAGCAGTTCTTC. It is translated as CAWSVGGSYNEQFF.

The CDR3 spells CATRLAGGPGDTQYF. The DNA of the CDR3 is TGTGCCACCCGACTAGCGGGGGGGCCAGGAGATACGCAGTATTTT. The J gene is TRBJ2-3, the V gene TRBV7-3, with 14 bases aligning to TRBD2. V was pared by 10 bases and J by 5 bases, with 8 bases of the junction left unmatched. CDR3 length: 15 residues. Germline values: CDR1 SGHTA, CDR2 FQGTGA.

This sequence joins TRBV6-6 and TRBJ2-2, with 9 bases aligning to TRBD2. V lost 6 bases to trimming and J lost 3 bases; unmatched junction nucleotides: 8. Germline V gives CDR1 MNHNY, CDR2 SVGAGI (reference sequence). This CDR3 region has 16 residues. The CDR3 protein is CASRPLAGDYTGELFF. The CDR3 nucleotides are TGTGCCAGCAGGCCTTTAGCGGGGGACTACACCGGGGAGCTGTTTTTT.

The chain recombines TRBV5-5 with TRBJ2-5, with TRBD2 matching 10 bases. This CDR3 contains 16 residues. Germline V CDR1 and CDR2: SGHKS, YYEKEE (reference sequence). V lost 4 bases and J lost 4; bases outside the gene matches: 10. The CDR3 sequence: CASSPRRAGGPETQYF. The CDR3 DNA follows: TGTGCCAGCAGCCCTCGGAGAGCGGGGGGGCCAGAGACCCAGTACTTC.

This rearrangement joins TRBV5-1 to TRBJ1-4; 8 bases are shared with TRBD1. Germline V lookup: CDR1 SGHRS, CDR2 YFSETQ. The length of the CDR3 is 15 residues. After removal of 4 bases from V and 2 bases from J, the junction contained 4 bases not matched to a gene. The CDR3 DNA reads as TGCGCCAGCAGCCGGCGGACAGGGACTAATGAAAAACTGTTTTTT. Translation gives CASSRRTGTNEKLFF. Supplemented by reference TRBV5-1 and TRBJ1-4, the full variable domain reads KAGVTQTPRYLIKTRGQQVTLSCSPISGHRSVSWYQQTPGQGLQFLFEYFSETQRNKGNFPGRFSGRQFSNSRSEMNVSTLELGDSALYLCASSRRTGTNEKLFFGSGTQLSVL.